The present T cell receptor (beta chain) was sequenced within a study of OX40 agonist ivuxolimab in advanced cancers. Method: immunoSEQ multiplex PCR; TCRdb's copy keeps in-frame clones and lacks some. This sample yields about 63,000 clones, of which over 80% are seen a single time; about 4% belongs to the top ten. A note on this clone: The target antigen is unknown.

V was clipped by 2 bases and J by 0 bases, with 14 bases between them. Germline CDR1 and CDR2: SGHRS and YFSETQ. The CDR3 has 16 residues. Study observations and caveats: Fewer expanded clones were found on average in CD4+ than in CD8+ T cells. At 0.1 to 3.0 mg/kg, CD4+ and CD8+ blood T cells expanded clonally by week 6.

The origin of this receptor is an adult with an advanced solid tumor such as melanoma, head and neck, liver or kidney cancer. Here the sequenced sample was CD4+ or CD8+ T cells sorted from blood, taken in a trial of the OX40 agonist ivuxolimab. This chain connects TRBV5-1 to TRBJ2-5, with a weak D call TRBD2 (5 bases). In nucleotides, the CDR3 is TGCGCCAGCAGCTTAGCCCACGCGACTAACCAAGAGACCCAGTACTTC. Translated: CASSLAHATNQETQYF. Full variable domain (outside the CDR3, taken from reference TRBV5-1 and TRBJ2-5): KAGVTQTPRYLIKTRGQQVTLSCSPISGHRSVSWYQQTPGQGLQFLFEYFSETQRNKGNFPGRFSGRQFSNSRSEMNVSTLELGDSALYLCASSLAHATNQETQYFGPGTRLLVL.